The next 29 T cell receptor beta chains were all read from a single sample in a study of control samples from healthy donors and cancer patients. TCRdb's copy holds only in-frame clones and misses some; the assay was immunoSEQ multiplex PCR. Of about 170,000 clones detected, approximately 94% appear once; the ten largest clones hold around 1.5%. Specimen: blood. These receptors came from a woman aged 18-29 years in good health.

This clone was counted only a few times. The chain employs TRBV5-4 and TRBJ1-2, with 7 bases aligning to TRBD1. The V and J ends lost 3 bases and 5 bases, in that order; junction bases with no gene match: 4. CDR3 size: 13 residues. From germline, CDR1 is SGHNT and CDR2 YYREEE (reference sequence). The CDR3 here is CASSSGQEYGYTF. CDR3 sequence (DNA): TGTGCCAGCAGCTCAGGACAGGAGTATGGCTACACCTTC.

The chain recombines TRBV5-1 with TRBJ2-5; D uncertain. Germline V gene lookup returns CDR1 SGHRS and CDR2 YFSETQ. Trimming cost V 5 bases and J 1 base, with 9 bases left between them. CDR3 length equals 13 residues. This chain's CDR3 is CASSSGFQETQYF. CDR3 nucleotides: TGCGCCAGCAGTTCCGGGTTCCAAGAGACCCAGTACTTC. Filled out from reference TRBV5-1 and TRBJ2-5, the complete variable domain reads KAGVTQTPRYLIKTRGQQVTLSCSPISGHRSVSWYQQTPGQGLQFLFEYFSETQRNKGNFPGRFSGRQFSNSRSEMNVSTLELGDSALYLCASSSGFQETQYFGPGTRLLVL.

On this clone itself: At one end, the junction sequence differs from germline, possibly due to a read error. J is TRBJ2-1 and V is TRBV3-1 (or the pseudogene TRBV3-2); D ambiguous. Germline V CDR1 and CDR2: LGHDT, YNNKEL (reference sequence). The length of the CDR3 is 11 residues. The CDR3 reads CASSQDSLVLF. The CDR3 DNA reads as TGTGCCAGCAGCCAAGATAGCTTGGTTCTCTTC.

The rearrangement links TRBV21-1 to TRBJ1-2. TRBV21-1 is an annotated pseudogene. The CDR3 contains 15 residues. The CDR3 sequence is CASSKWEGPSYGYTF. CDR3 DNA sequence: TGTGCCAGCAGCAAGTGGGAGGGGCCTAGCTATGGCTACACCTTC.

This clone was recorded only once. The J gene is TRBJ1-1, the V gene TRBV2, with no clear D. The CDR3 runs to 14 residues. CDR1 and CDR2 (germline): SNHLY, FYNNEI. Trimming took 0 bases from V and 1 from J, leaving 6 bases between them. This CDR3 reads CASSEAHWNTEAFF. CDR3 in DNA: TGTGCCAGCAGTGAAGCGCACTGGAACACTGAAGCTTTCTTT.

This clone has more than one count but fewer than ten. The rearrangement uses TRBV6-2 or TRBV6-3 and TRBJ2-4, with D tentatively TRBD1 or TRBD2 (5 bases each). Germline lookup yields CDR1 MNHEY and CDR2 SVGEGT. V was trimmed by 0 bases and J by 7 bases, leaving 10 bases between them. The length of the CDR3 is 14 residues. The CDR3 coding sequence is TGTGCCAGCAGTTACTCTGGGGGAACGAACATTCAGTACTTC. It codes for CASSYSGGTNIQYF.

The chain joins TRBV7-2 to TRBJ1-3, with 9 bases that match TRBD1. CDR1 is SGHTA and CDR2 is FQGNSA in the germline V gene. The V and J ends lost 1 base and 4 bases, in that order; junction bases with no gene match: 2. This CDR3 spans 15 amino acids. CDR3 coding DNA: TGTGCCAGCAGCTTAGGGGACAGGGCCGGAAACACCATATATTTT. Protein: CASSLGDRAGNTIYF. Supplemented by reference TRBV7-2 and TRBJ1-3, the full variable domain reads GAGVSQSPSNKVTEKGKDVELRCDPISGHTALYWYRQSLGQGLEFLIYFQGNSAPDKSGLPSDRFSAERTGGSVSTLTIQRTQQEDSAVYLCASSLGDRAGNTIYFGEGSWLTVV.

The chain employs TRBV5-6 and TRBJ1-6; D is ambiguous. Germline values: CDR1 SGHDT, CDR2 YYEEEE. This CDR3 comprises 12 residues. Trimming cost V 2 bases and J 7 bases, with 4 bases left between them. The CDR3 sequence: CASSFGNSPLHF. The CDR3 bases are TGTGCCAGCAGCTTCGGGAATTCACCCCTCCACTTT.

This rearrangement joins TRBV14 to TRBJ2-5; the D gene is possibly TRBD2 (5 bases). Germline V lookup: CDR1 SGHDN, CDR2 FVKESK. Trimming took 1 base from V and 5 from J, leaving 17 bases between them. CDR3 size: 16 residues. The chain's CDR3 is CASSQVLGGAEETQYF. The CDR3 coding sequence is TGTGCCAGCAGCCAAGTCCTCGGAGGTGCGGAGGAGACCCAGTACTTC.

The chain has TRBV15 and TRBJ2-7; D uncertain. The CDR3 spans 14 residues. Between the trimmed V and J ends, which lost 5 bases and 3 bases, there was a span of 14 bases. The germline V gene has CDR1 LNHNV and CDR2 YYDKDF (reference sequence). The CDR3 sequence: CATSPRAQNYEQYF. The DNA for the CDR3 is TGTGCCACCAGCCCAAGGGCCCAGAACTACGAGCAGTACTTC.

This chain links TRBV6-5 with TRBJ1-3, with TRBD1 identical over 10 bases. Germline CDR1 is MNHEY and CDR2 is SVGAGI. The CDR3 runs to 15 residues. J gave up 0 bases and V 6 bases, and 2 bases lay outside the gene matches. In DNA, the CDR3 is TGTGCCAGCAGGGACAGGGGGTACTCTGGAAACACCATATATTTT. It translates to CASRDRGYSGNTIYF.

The CDR3 DNA follows: TGTGCCAGCGTGCCAGACAGGGTGAACACTGAAGCTTTCTTT. Amino acid sequence: CASVPDRVNTEAFF. The chain recombines TRBV27 with TRBJ1-1; 7 bases fit TRBD1. CDR3 length: 14 residues. Trimming removed 8 bases from V and 0 bases from J; junction bases left unmatched: 6. Germline V gene lookup returns CDR1 MNHEY and CDR2 SMNVEV (reference sequence).

The chain employs TRBV28 and TRBJ1-1, with D perhaps TRBD1 (5 bases). V was clipped by 1 base and J by 1 base, with 13 bases between them. Germline values: CDR1 MDHEN, CDR2 SYDVKM. The CDR3 is 16 amino acids. The CDR3 here is CASSLLADTANTEAFF. CDR3 sequence (DNA): TGTGCCAGCAGTTTATTGGCGGACACGGCGAACACTGAAGCTTTCTTT.

In the case of this clone: Additional DNA sequences in this sample encode the identical CDR3. The chain couples TRBV29-1 to TRBJ1-1, with D hard to call. The CDR3 runs 11 residues. Germline lookup yields CDR1 SQVTM and CDR2 ANQGSEA. V was trimmed by 5 bases and J by 1 base, leaving 5 bases between them. CDR3 sequence: CSVIRNTEAFF. The CDR3 DNA reads TGCAGCGTTATTAGGAACACTGAAGCTTTCTTT.

The chain carries TRBV19 and TRBJ1-1, with D possibly being TRBD1 (5 bases). CDR1 and CDR2 from the germline V gene are LNHDA and SQIVND (reference sequence). The CDR3 has 13 residues. V was clipped by 5 bases and J by 1 base, with 8 bases between them. CDR3 sequence: CASSWGRNTEAFF. In DNA form, the CDR3 reads TGTGCCAGTAGTTGGGGCCGGAACACTGAAGCTTTCTTT. Drawing the rest from reference TRBV19 and TRBJ1-1, the complete variable domain is DGGITQSPKYLFRKEGQNVTLSCEQNLNHDAMYWYRQDPGQGLRLIYYSQIVNDFQKGDIAEGYSVSREKKESFPLTVTSAQKNPTAFYLCASSWGRNTEAFFGQGTRLTVV.

This sequence joins TRBV6-5 and TRBJ1-2; no clear D. The CDR3 totals 15 residues. Germline assignment: CDR1 MNHEY and CDR2 SVGAGI. Trimming left V 0 bases short and J 4 bases short, with 12 bases between. CDR3 residues: CASSYSGLAGYGYTF. The CDR3 region has the DNA TGTGCCAGCAGTTACTCGGGCCTGGCGGGCTATGGCTACACCTTC.

The chain joins TRBV11-3 to TRBJ2-2; D is possibly TRBD2 (6 bases). The CDR3 has 16 amino acids. Germline V gene sequence: CDR1 SGHNT, CDR2 YENEEA. With 5 bases removed from V and 1 base from J, the gap between germline ends came to 14 bases. The CDR3 coding sequence is TGTGCCAGCAGCCATCTCTCGGGGGAGAACACCGGGGAGCTGTTTTTT. This translates into CASSHLSGENTGELFF. Full variable domain (rest looked up from reference TRBV11-3 and TRBJ2-2): EAGVVQSPRYKIIEKKQPVAFWCNPISGHNTLYWYLQNLGQGPELLIRYENEEAVDDSQLPKDRFSAERLKGVDSTLKIQPAELGDSAVYLCASSHLSGENTGELFFGEGSRLTVL.

The CDR3 DNA is TGTGCCAGCAGCTTAGTACTAGCGGGTTCTAATGAGCAGTTCTTC. This codes for CASSLVLAGSNEQFF. The gene calls are TRBV7-9 and TRBJ2-1, with TRBD2 matching 9 bases. V trimming: 1 base; J trimming: 7 bases; junction bases outside the gene matches: 5. The CDR3 has 15 amino acids. Germline V lookup: CDR1 SEHNR, CDR2 FQNEAQ (reference sequence).

This chain connects TRBV7-9 to TRBJ2-3, with 10 bases that match TRBD2. V dropped 7 bases and J dropped 6; count of bases not matched to a gene: 16. The germline V gene has CDR1 SEHNR and CDR2 FQNEAQ (reference sequence). The CDR3 has 17 amino acids. CDR3 bases: TGTGCCAGCACCTCTGGGCGGGCTAGCGGGGGAAGGGATACGCAGTATTTT. Amino acid sequence: CASTSGRASGGRDTQYF.

The V gene is TRBV7-9, the J gene TRBJ1-4; the match to TRBD1 covers 7 bases. The CDR3 is 12 amino acids. V lost 4 bases, J lost 9 bases, and 2 bases stayed unmatched. Germline CDR1 SEHNR, CDR2 FQNEAQ (reference sequence). CDR3 in amino acids: CASSSGGQKLFF. CDR3 DNA sequence: TGTGCCAGCAGCTCAGGGGGACAAAAACTGTTTTTT.

The chain recombines TRBV19 with TRBJ2-5; a possible D gene is TRBD1 (5 bases). Trimming took 4 bases from V and 4 from J, leaving 13 bases between them. The CDR3 consists of 14 residues. The germline V gene has CDR1 LNHDA and CDR2 SQIVND (reference sequence). CDR3 residues: CASSRSGLAETQYF. The CDR3 DNA reads as TGTGCCAGTAGTAGGTCAGGGTTGGCAGAGACCCAGTACTTC.

The chain recombines TRBV6-2 or TRBV6-3 with TRBJ2-1; D is possibly TRBD2 (6 bases). Between the trimmed V and J ends, which lost 2 bases and 7 bases, there was a span of 18 bases. This CDR3 is built from 16 residues. Looked up from germline, CDR1 is MNHEY and CDR2 is SVGEGT. This CDR3 is CASSYRGGLGGNEQFF. The CDR3 coding sequence is TGTGCCAGCAGTTACCGGGGAGGCCTGGGGGGAAATGAGCAGTTCTTC.

This clone occurred a few times. The CDR3: CASSSQLTNYGYTF. Written as DNA, the CDR3 is TGTGCCAGCAGTTCTCAGCTCACTAACTATGGCTACACCTTC. V gene TRBV6-2 or TRBV6-3 combines with J gene TRBJ1-2; D is unresolved. V was trimmed by 4 bases and J by 0 bases, leaving 9 bases between them. The CDR3 contains 14 residues. CDR1 is MNHEY and CDR2 is SVGEGT in the germline V gene.

This clone was recorded only once. V gene TRBV19 combines with J gene TRBJ2-3; no definite D call. V was cut by 7 bases and J by 5 bases, with 19 bases left in between. Germline CDR1 LNHDA, CDR2 SQIVND (reference sequence). This CDR3 has 15 amino acids. CDR3 region: CASTTGSSIRDTQYF. The CDR3 DNA reads TGTGCCAGTACCACCGGGTCCTCAATAAGAGATACGCAGTATTTT.

Written as DNA, the CDR3 is TGTGCCAGCAGTGAGAGGATAGGAGGACAGTTTAACTATGGCTACACCTTC. Its protein is CASSERIGGQFNYGYTF. The rearrangement uses TRBV6-1 and TRBJ1-2; D possibly corresponds to TRBD1 (6 bases). The CDR3 is made up of 17 amino acids. Germline V gene lookup returns CDR1 MNHNS and CDR2 SASEGT. Deletions cut 3 bases from V and 1 base from J, with 18 bases between.

The chain combines TRBV28 with TRBJ2-1, with 8 bases lining up with TRBD2. The CDR3 totals 17 residues. V shed 6 bases and J 2 bases; nucleotides not matched to a gene: 12. The V gene's germline CDR1 is MDHEN and CDR2 SYDVKM. The CDR3 DNA reads TGTGCCAGCAGGACCACGAGACTAGCGCTAACCTACAATGAGCAGTTCTTC. It codes for CASRTTRLALTYNEQFF.

V gene TRBV4-3 combines with J gene TRBJ1-1, with D unclear. V shed 0 bases and J shed 4 bases, with 15 bases lying between them. Germline CDR1 is LGHNA and CDR2 is YSLEER. CDR3 size: 16 residues. The CDR3 DNA sequence: TGCGCCAGCAGCCAAGACTTAACACTGCCTTTCACTGAAGCTTTCTTT. It codes for CASSQDLTLPFTEAFF.

V usage is TRBV15 and J usage is TRBJ1-6; D gene ambiguous. Trimming removed 2 bases at V and 6 bases at J, with 11 bases between. CDR1 and CDR2 (germline): LNHNV, YYDKDF (reference sequence). The CDR3 is 15 amino acids. CDR3 coding DNA: TGTGCCACCAGCAGATTTAGCGACGGTAATTCACCCCTCCACTTT. This sequence encodes CATSRFSDGNSPLHF.

V gene TRBV6-5 combines with J gene TRBJ2-3; weak D call: TRBD2 (6 bases). This CDR3 has 15 residues. With 5 bases removed from V and 0 bases from J, the gap between germline ends came to 12 bases. CDR1 is MNHEY, CDR2 SVGAGI, per germline. In DNA form, the CDR3 reads TGTGCCAGCAGTCTTCGGAGGGCCAGCACAGATACGCAGTATTTT. Residues: CASSLRRASTDTQYF.